This T cell receptor beta chain was sequenced in a study of blood T cell repertoires in COVID-19. The CDR3 runs to 16 residues. V was cut by 0 bases and J by 5 bases, with 15 bases left in between. Looked up from germline, CDR1 is KGHSH and CDR2 is LQKENI. Assay: immunoSEQ multiplex PCR; the TCRdb copy retains only in-frame clones and omits some. The table lists some 250,000 clones, roughly 89% of them singletons. This chain connects TRBV18 to TRBJ2-3; possibly TRBD1 for D (6 bases). The origin of this receptor is a woman younger than 45 with acute COVID-19. Sequenced: PBMCs or T cells enriched from blood (not recorded which). This CDR3 is CASSPPQGSVEDTQYF. As DNA, the CDR3 is TGTGCCAGCTCACCACCCCAGGGGTCTGTAGAAGATACGCAGTATTTT.